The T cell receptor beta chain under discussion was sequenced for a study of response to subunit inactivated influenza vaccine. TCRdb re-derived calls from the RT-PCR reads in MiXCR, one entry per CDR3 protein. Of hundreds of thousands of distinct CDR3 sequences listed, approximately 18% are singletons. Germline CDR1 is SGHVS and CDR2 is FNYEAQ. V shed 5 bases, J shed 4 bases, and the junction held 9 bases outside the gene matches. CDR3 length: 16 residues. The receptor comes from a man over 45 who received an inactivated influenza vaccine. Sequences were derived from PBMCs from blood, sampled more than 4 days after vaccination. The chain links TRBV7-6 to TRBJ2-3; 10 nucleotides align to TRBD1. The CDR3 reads CASSTRDRGRPDTQYF. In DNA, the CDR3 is TGTGCCAGCAGCACCCGGGACAGGGGAAGACCAGATACGCAGTATTTT.